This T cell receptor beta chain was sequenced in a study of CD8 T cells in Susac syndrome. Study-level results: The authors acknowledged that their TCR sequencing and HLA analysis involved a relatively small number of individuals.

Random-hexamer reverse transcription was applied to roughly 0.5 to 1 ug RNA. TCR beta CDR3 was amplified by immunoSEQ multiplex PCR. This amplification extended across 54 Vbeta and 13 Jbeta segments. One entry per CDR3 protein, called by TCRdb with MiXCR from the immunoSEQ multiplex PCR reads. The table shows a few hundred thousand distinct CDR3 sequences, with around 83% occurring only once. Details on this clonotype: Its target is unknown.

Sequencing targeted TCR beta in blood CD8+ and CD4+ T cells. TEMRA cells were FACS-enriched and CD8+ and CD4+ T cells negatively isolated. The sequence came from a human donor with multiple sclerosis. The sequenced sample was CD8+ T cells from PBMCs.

The chain's CDR3 is CASRPISGTGQETQYF. Here the CDR3 DNA reads TGTGCCAGCAGACCTATATCCGGGACAGGTCAAGAGACCCAGTACTTC. J is TRBJ2-5 and V is TRBV2; 8 nucleotides align to TRBD1. The V gene's germline CDR1 is SNHLY and CDR2 FYNNEI. CDR3 size: 16 residues. Trimming took 6 bases from V and 2 from J; bases not matched to a gene: 11. Supplemented by reference TRBV2 and TRBJ2-5, the full variable domain reads EPEVTQTPSHQVTQMGQEVILRCVPISNHLYFYWYRQILGQKVEFLVSFYNNEISEKSEIFDDQFSVERPDGSNFTLKIRSTKLEDSAMYFCASRPISGTGQETQYFGPGTRLLVL.